What follows is one TCR beta chain and its context. Its antigen remains unidentified. Separate from the approximately 720-subject first cohort was the approximately 120-subject validation cohort, to which the donors belonged. TCRdb's copy holds only in-frame clones and misses some; the assay was immunoSEQ multiplex PCR. Of about 190,000 clones listed, around 88% are singletons. The record originates from a study of cytomegalovirus exposure and HLA in healthy donors. Study summary: The 110 or so validation repertoires used the same platform as the 650 to 850 first-cohort repertoires, a later analysis reported. General study points: For cytomegalovirus status, the classifier reportedly gave diagnoses with high specificity and sensitivity.

The V gene's germline CDR1 is SNHLY and CDR2 FYNNEI. V was clipped by 2 bases and J by 1 base, with 8 bases between them. CDR3 length: 14 residues. This receptor was identified in a woman aged 18-29 years in good health and CMV-seronegative. Sample: PBMCs. This chain joins TRBV2 and TRBJ1-1; no reliable D call. In nucleotides, the CDR3 is TGTGCCAGCAGTGAATGGTCGGGGAACACTGAAGCTTTCTTT. Its translation is CASSEWSGNTEAFF.